This is a list of T cell receptor beta chains from one sample in a study of T-cell memory formation after mild COVID-19. TCRdb reprocessed the 5' RACE reads with MiXCR, giving one entry per CDR3 protein. This sample yields about 610,000 distinct CDR3 sequences, of which 15% to 20% are seen a single time; less than 10% belongs to the top ten. Sequencing was performed on PBMCs or a T cell subset sorted from them (not recorded which). Source of these receptors: an adult woman who had mild COVID-19 (a few samples of this study predate the infection). Cell type and time point are not known. CDR3s include the opening cysteine and the closing phenylalanine or tryptophan. A D gene is named only where the DNA matches it firmly. The listing skips clone size in some rows; elsewhere it reads once, few, many or a size class.

size	V	J	D	DNA	CDR3
few	TRBV6-5	TRBJ2-7	TRBD1	TGTGCCAGCAACAGGGGTTACGAGCAGTACTTC	CASNRGYEQYF
-	TRBV7-2	TRBJ2-5	TRBD2	TGTGCCAGCAGCTTAGCCGGAGCGGGAGGCCAAGAGACCCAGTACTTC	CASSLAGAGGQETQYF
few	TRBV12-3/TRBV12-4	TRBJ1-1	TRBD1	TGTGCCAGCAGTTTGACAGGGGCCCTGGCCACTGAAGCTTTCTTT	CASSLTGALATEAFF
-	TRBV12-3/TRBV12-4	TRBJ1-5	-	TGTGCCACTAGGTTGGGTGGCAATCAGCCCCAGCATTTT	CATRLGGNQPQHF
few	TRBV12-3/TRBV12-4	TRBJ2-7	TRBD2	TGTGCCAGCAGTTATGCTAGCGGGAGTCTGACCTACGAGCAGTACTTC	CASSYASGSLTYEQYF
-	TRBV5-1	TRBJ2-5	TRBD1	TGCGCCAGCAGCTTTTCGACAGGGATGGAGGAGACCCAGTACTTC	CASSFSTGMEETQYF
-	TRBV6-5	TRBJ2-1	TRBD2	TGTGCCACTGGACTAGCGGGAGGATATGAGCAGTTCTTC	CATGLAGGYEQFF
few	TRBV20-1	TRBJ1-5	-	TGCAGTGCTAGCCAGGGGAGGAGTAGCAATCAGCCCCAGCATTTT	CSASQGRSSNQPQHF
few	TRBV7-6	TRBJ2-5	TRBD2	TGTGCCAGCAGCACCAAGACTAGCGGGGTTCTCCAAGAGACCCAGTACTTC	CASSTKTSGVLQETQYF
-	TRBV6-5	TRBJ2-5	TRBD2	TGTGCCACCTACAAACCCGGACTAGCCGCGGCCCAGTACTTC	CATYKPGLAAAQYF
-	TRBV12-3/TRBV12-4	TRBJ2-1	-	TGTGCCAGCAGTTTATCGGGGCAGAGCCCTAGGTCCTACAATGAGCAGTTCTTC	CASSLSGQSPRSYNEQFF
-	TRBV2	TRBJ2-1	TRBD2	TGTGCCAGCAGCGGGACTAGCCCCTACAATGAGCAGTTCTTC	CASSGTSPYNEQFF
few	TRBV5-1	TRBJ2-3	TRBD2	TGCGCCAGCAGCTTGGTGGGACTAGCGGCTTTTAGCACAGATACGCAGTATTTT	CASSLVGLAAFSTDTQYF
-	TRBV6-1	TRBJ2-3	TRBD2	TGTGCCAGCAGCTTAGCGGGAGCCTTGGGTACAGATACGCAGTATTTT	CASSLAGALGTDTQYF
-	TRBV12-3/TRBV12-4	TRBJ1-4	-	TGTGCCAGCAGTGCCGGTCCTCCCGGGGGGGAAAAACTGTTTTTT	CASSAGPPGGEKLFF
few	TRBV5-1	TRBJ1-1	TRBD1	TGCGCCAGCAAGCTGACAGGGGGCTCGGGCACTGAAGCTTTCTTT	CASKLTGGSGTEAFF
-	TRBV27	TRBJ2-7	-	TGTGCCAGCAGTCTGGTCGGGAGTACAACCTACGAGCAGTACTTC	CASSLVGSTTYEQYF
-	TRBV3-1	TRBJ1-5	-	TGTGCCAGCAGCCCGGGGGGGGGACACAATCAGCCCCAGCATTTT	CASSPGGGHNQPQHF
many	TRBV7-6	TRBJ2-1	-	TGTGCCAGCAGCCCAGGGTTGGGGACTCGAGGGAATGAGCAGTTCTTC	CASSPGLGTRGNEQFF
-	TRBV10-3	TRBJ2-7	TRBD1	TGTGCCATCTCGGACGGGGGACAGGCCGAGCAGTACTTC	CAISDGGQAEQYF
-	TRBV20-1	TRBJ1-3	TRBD1	TGCAGTGCTCCTGACAGGGGAGAAAACACCATATATTTT	CSAPDRGENTIYF
-	TRBV6-1	TRBJ1-2	-	TGTGCCAGCAGTGAACCAGGGAGGTATGGCTACACCTTC	CASSEPGRYGYTF
many	TRBV5-6	TRBJ1-2	-	TGTGCCAGCAGCTCTCCGGGAGAAATTAACTATGGCTACACCTTC	CASSSPGEINYGYTF
-	TRBV18	TRBJ2-7	-	TGTGCCAGCTCACCTATAAGGAACGAGCAGTACTTC	CASSPIRNEQYF
few	TRBV27	TRBJ1-1	TRBD1	TGTGCCAGCAGCCCGCTGGGACAGGGAGCTTTCTTT	CASSPLGQGAFF
-	TRBV3-1	TRBJ2-3	-	TGTGCCAGCAGCCGACCGGGCGGAAACACAGATACGCAGTATTTT	CASSRPGGNTDTQYF
-	TRBV11-3	TRBJ2-1	TRBD1	TGTGCCAGCAGCACACGGGACAGGGATCCCAATGAGCAGTTCTTC	CASSTRDRDPNEQFF
-	TRBV2	TRBJ2-3	TRBD1	TGTGCCAGCAGACGGACAGGCCCAAGCACAGATACGCAGTATTTT	CASRRTGPSTDTQYF
few	TRBV29-1	TRBJ2-5	-	TGCAGCGTCGGTGACAGAGCGGTCCAAGAGACCCAGTACTTC	CSVGDRAVQETQYF
-	TRBV5-1	TRBJ2-7	TRBD1	TGCGCCAGCAGCACCGGGACAGCTACCTACGAGCAGTACTTC	CASSTGTATYEQYF
few	TRBV4-1	TRBJ2-2	TRBD2	TGCGCCAGCAGCCAAGGGGGACTAGCGGCCGGGGAGCTGTTTTTT	CASSQGGLAAGELFF
-	TRBV24-1	TRBJ1-2	-	TGTGCCACCACCGCAGGGGCTAACTATGGCTACACCTTC	CATTAGANYGYTF
few	TRBV6-4	TRBJ2-3	TRBD2	TGTGCCAGCAGTAAATCTAGCGGGGGGGCAGATACGCAGTATTTT	CASSKSSGGADTQYF
few	TRBV2	TRBJ1-6	-	TGTGCCAGCATTCCGTTGGGTAATTCACCCCTCCACTTT	CASIPLGNSPLHF
few	TRBV5-1	TRBJ1-1	TRBD1	TGCGCCAGCAGCCCCCCTCGAACAGGGGCGGACACTGAAGCTTTCTTT	CASSPPRTGADTEAFF
-	TRBV3-1	TRBJ2-7	-	TGTGCCAGCAGCCAAGACGCTACAAGGGTAAGCGAGCAGTACTTC	CASSQDATRVSEQYF
-	TRBV24-1	TRBJ1-2	-	TGTGCCACCAGTGATACCCGTTGGGGGGATATAAACTATGGCTACACCTTC	CATSDTRWGDINYGYTF
few	TRBV12-3/TRBV12-4	TRBJ2-1	-	TGTGCCAGCAGTTCTCCCTGGGCGCCGTTCAATGAGCAGTTCTTC	CASSSPWAPFNEQFF
-	TRBV4-1	TRBJ1-6	TRBD1	TGCGCCAGCAGCCCAGAGTTAGGACAGGATAATTCACCCCTCCACTTT	CASSPELGQDNSPLHF
many	TRBV20-1	TRBJ1-4	TRBD1	TGCAGTGCTAGACCCGGGACAGGGGCCTGGGCAACTAATGAAAAACTGTTTTTT	CSARPGTGAWATNEKLFF
many	TRBV5-1	TRBJ2-7	TRBD2	TGCGCCAGCAGCCCTAGCGGTGGGACCTACGAGCAGTACTTC	CASSPSGGTYEQYF
-	TRBV18	TRBJ2-1	TRBD2	TGTGCCAGCACGGGACTAGCGGTAAACAATGAGCAGTTCTTC	CASTGLAVNNEQFF
-	TRBV18	TRBJ2-3	-	TGTGCCAGCTCACGGGAACTTAATACGCAGTATTTT	CASSRELNTQYF
few	TRBV30	TRBJ1-1	-	TGTGCCTGGAGTGTCCTTTCCGTGAACACTGAAGCTTTCTTT	CAWSVLSVNTEAFF
-	TRBV10-3	TRBJ2-5	TRBD2	TGTGCCATCAGAGGGACTAGCGGGGTCAGGGAGACCCAGTACTTC	CAIRGTSGVRETQYF
few	TRBV10-3	TRBJ1-1	-	TGTGCCATCAGTGAAGGGCACGGGAACACTGAAGCTTTCTTT	CAISEGHGNTEAFF
few	TRBV18	TRBJ2-5	-	TGTGCCAGCCTGAGGGGACGGACGGAAGAGACCCAGTACTTC	CASLRGRTEETQYF
many	TRBV6-2/TRBV6-3	TRBJ2-5	-	TGTGCCAGCGGCGTAAGAATCCAGTACTTC	CASGVRIQYF
-	TRBV5-1	TRBJ1-2	-	TGCGCCAGCAGCTTGGGCAGTAGCTATGGCTACACCTTC	CASSLGSSYGYTF
-	TRBV20-1	TRBJ1-6	-	TGCAGTGCTAGAGTGAGGGGGGGTTCACCCCTCCACTTT	CSARVRGGSPLHF
-	TRBV7-9	TRBJ2-5	-	TGTGCCAGCATAGGGACCGCACAAGAGACCCAGTACTTC	CASIGTAQETQYF
many	TRBV5-5	TRBJ2-5	-	TGTGCCAGCAGCTCCGCGATAGCCGGAGAGACCCAGTACTTC	CASSSAIAGETQYF
many	TRBV20-1	TRBJ2-7	-	TGCAGTGCTGACGGCGGCGGGGCTAGGTACGAGCAGTACTTC	CSADGGGARYEQYF
few	TRBV18	TRBJ2-7	-	TGTGCCAGCTCACCAGCAACCTCAAGGGACGAGCAGTACTTC	CASSPATSRDEQYF
few	TRBV11-2	TRBJ2-7	-	TGTGCCAGCAGCTTCCCAGCGTTCTACGAGCAGTACTTC	CASSFPAFYEQYF
-	TRBV20-1	TRBJ2-7	-	TGCAGTGCCCGGGGGGCGCTTAACGAGCAGTACTTC	CSARGALNEQYF